Below, 7 T cell receptor beta chains from the same sample are listed, as sequenced in a study of T cell repertoires in cytomegalovirus infection (dated by TCRdb to the late 2010s). Data came from an Illumina HiSeq 1500. TCRdb reprocessing: public reads trimmed at Q25 with fastp, clones called with MiXCR, in-frame beta chains kept. Each entry is one CDR3 protein sequence, shown with its most common DNA and genes. Recorded for this sample are under 300,000 distinct CDR3 sequences; 20% to 25% of them occurred a single time. 15% to 20% of the sample is in the top ten clones. The antigens of these receptors remain unknown. According to the study, the label for this sample's treatment or condition signals: in vitro stimulation with specific CMV peptide epitopes to enrich CMV-specific T cells. Sequencing used cultured PBMCs, obtained from culture after CMV antigen stimulation. The receptors derive from a human donor in good health (CMV status not recorded). Some clones in this sample may be carry-over from other donors' samples.

Many counts were recorded for this clonotype. The V call is TRBV7-2, the J call TRBJ2-7, with 10 nucleotides matching TRBD2. The V and J ends lost 5 bases and 5 bases, in that order; junction bases with no gene match: 9. The CDR3 spans 15 residues. The V gene's germline CDR1 is SGHTA and CDR2 FQGNSA. The CDR3: CASSGAGTSAHEQYF. In DNA form, the CDR3 reads TGTGCCAGCAGCGGGGCCGGGACTAGCGCCCACGAGCAGTACTTC.

This clonotype was seen at least ten times. The chain combines TRBV7-2 with TRBJ1-5; 9 bases match TRBD1. With V trimmed by 5 bases and J by 4 bases, 9 bases remained unmatched. Germline V gives CDR1 SGHTA, CDR2 FQGNSA. CDR3 size: 16 residues. The CDR3 region is CASSPGTGQGNQPQHF. Written as DNA, the CDR3 is TGTGCCAGCAGCCCCGGGACAGGACAGGGGAATCAGCCCCAGCATTTT.

This clonotype has more than one count but fewer than ten. The chain has TRBV2 and TRBJ2-7, with TRBD2 identical over 8 bases. The length of the CDR3 is 12 residues. Germline assignment: CDR1 SNHLY and CDR2 FYNNEI. Trimming removed 6 bases from V and 6 bases from J; junction bases left unmatched: 4. The CDR3 DNA reads TGTGCCAGCAGGGGGACTAGTGCCGAGCAGTACTTC. This encodes CASRGTSAEQYF.

This clonotype was seen ten or more times. The chain combines TRBV7-2 with TRBJ2-4, with D perhaps assigned TRBD1 or TRBD2 (5 bases each). Germline V lookup: CDR1 SGHTA, CDR2 FQGNSA. The CDR3 sequence is 18 residues long. Trimming shortened V by 1 base and J by 0 bases, and 16 bases separated the two germline ends. The DNA for the CDR3 is TGTGCCAGCAGCTTAGGGCCAATGAGGGGTCTAGCCAAAAACATTCAGTACTTC. Its translation: CASSLGPMRGLAKNIQYF.

The CDR3 DNA reads TGTGCCAGCAGTCAGCAGGGAAATCAGCCCCAGCATTTT. Translated: CASSQQGNQPQHF. This chain joins TRBV27 and TRBJ1-5, with D possibly matching TRBD1 (5 bases). This CDR3 region has 13 residues. CDR1 and CDR2 from the germline V gene are MNHEY and SMNVEV (reference sequence). The ends were cut back, 5 bases at V and 4 bases at J, with 9 bases in the middle.

This clonotype was found many times. The gene calls are TRBV2 and TRBJ1-3, with D uncertain. CDR1 and CDR2 from the germline V gene are SNHLY and FYNNEI. The CDR3 is made up of 11 amino acids. Trimming shortened V by 10 bases and J by 9 bases, and 13 bases separated the two germline ends. The CDR3 DNA reads as TGTGCCACCGCCGGAGGCGTCACCATATATTTT. Its protein is CATAGGVTIYF.

The chain carries TRBV4-1 and TRBJ2-3; D is unresolved. Germline V gene data show CDR1 as MGHRA and CDR2 as YSYEKL. CDR3 length equals 14 residues. Trimming took off 7 bases at V and 2 bases at J, with 13 bases between the two ends. CDR3 sequence: CASMPGPLTDTQYF. CDR3 nucleotide sequence: TGCGCCAGCATGCCGGGTCCCCTCACAGATACGCAGTATTTT.